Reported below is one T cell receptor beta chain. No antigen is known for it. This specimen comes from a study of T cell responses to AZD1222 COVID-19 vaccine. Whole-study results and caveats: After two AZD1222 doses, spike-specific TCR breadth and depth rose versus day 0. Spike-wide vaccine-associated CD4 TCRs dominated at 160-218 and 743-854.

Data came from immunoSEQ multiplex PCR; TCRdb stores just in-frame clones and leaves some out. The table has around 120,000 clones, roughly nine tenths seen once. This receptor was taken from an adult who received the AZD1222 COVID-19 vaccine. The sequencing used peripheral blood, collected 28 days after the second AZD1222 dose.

CDR3 amino acids: CASSFGTGRDYGYTF. In nucleotides, the CDR3 is TGTGCCAGCAGTTTTGGGACAGGGAGGGACTATGGCTACACCTTC. This chain links TRBV27 with TRBJ1-2; TRBD1 aligns across 9 bases. CDR3 length: 15 residues. V dropped 3 bases and J dropped 3; count of bases not matched to a gene: 5. Germline values: CDR1 MNHEY, CDR2 SMNVEV (reference sequence).